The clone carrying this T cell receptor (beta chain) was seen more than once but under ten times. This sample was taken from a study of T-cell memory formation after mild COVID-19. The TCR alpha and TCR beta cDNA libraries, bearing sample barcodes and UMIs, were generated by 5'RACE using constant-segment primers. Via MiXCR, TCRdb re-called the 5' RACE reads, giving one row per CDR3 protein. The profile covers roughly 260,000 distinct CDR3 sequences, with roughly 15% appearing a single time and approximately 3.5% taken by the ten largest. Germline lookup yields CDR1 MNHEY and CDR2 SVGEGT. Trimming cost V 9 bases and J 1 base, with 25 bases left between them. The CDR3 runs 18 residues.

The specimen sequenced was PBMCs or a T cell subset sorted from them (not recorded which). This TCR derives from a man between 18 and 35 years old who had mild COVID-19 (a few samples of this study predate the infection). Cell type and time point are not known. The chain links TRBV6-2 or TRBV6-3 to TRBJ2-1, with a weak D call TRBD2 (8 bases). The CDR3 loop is CARHRGAGGGRSYNEQFF. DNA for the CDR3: TGTGCCAGACACAGGGGCGCTGGCGGGGGGAGGTCCTACAATGAGCAGTTCTTC.